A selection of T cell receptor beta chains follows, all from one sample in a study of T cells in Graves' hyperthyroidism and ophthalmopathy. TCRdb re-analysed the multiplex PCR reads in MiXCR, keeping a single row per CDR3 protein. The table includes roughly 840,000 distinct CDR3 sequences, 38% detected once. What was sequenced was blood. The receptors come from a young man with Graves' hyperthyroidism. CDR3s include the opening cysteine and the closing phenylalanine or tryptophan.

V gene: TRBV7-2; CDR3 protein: CASRPGAGSSYEQYF
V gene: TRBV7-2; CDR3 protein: CASSPPGAFYEQYF
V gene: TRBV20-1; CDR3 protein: CSASGTANTEAFF
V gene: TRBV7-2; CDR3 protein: CASSPGQGNVDLPEAFF
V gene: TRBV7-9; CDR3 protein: CASSLMGQGRDEKLFF
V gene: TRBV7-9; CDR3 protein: CASSPTVLPSYEQYF
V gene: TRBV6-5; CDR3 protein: CASTIGTVRSPLHF
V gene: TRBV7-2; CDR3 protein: CASSQENRGYETQYF
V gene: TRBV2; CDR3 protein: CASSEWTGGGNQPQHF
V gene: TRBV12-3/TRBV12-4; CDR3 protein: CASRTRLAGPSYEQYF
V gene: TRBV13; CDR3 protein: CASSSSSESQLFF
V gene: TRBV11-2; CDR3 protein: CASRAPSYYEQYF
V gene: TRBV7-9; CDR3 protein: CASSSGLAGSTGELFF
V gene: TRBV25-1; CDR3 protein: CARTGLNEQYF
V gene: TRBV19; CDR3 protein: CASSSRGETQYF
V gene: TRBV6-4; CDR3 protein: CASSTYTGGYTF
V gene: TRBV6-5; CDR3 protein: CASSSTGGVNSPLHF
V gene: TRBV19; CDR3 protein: CASSQGPSGRGFF
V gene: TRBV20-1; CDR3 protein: CSARRTGGNTIYF
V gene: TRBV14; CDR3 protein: CASSQETAPLYEQYF
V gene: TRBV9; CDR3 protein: CASSEGQQTANYGYTF
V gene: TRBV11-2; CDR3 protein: CASSFPTTGAYEQYF
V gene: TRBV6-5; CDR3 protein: CASSWTGPYGYTF
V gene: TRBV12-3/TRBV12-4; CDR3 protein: CASSFGTGVTEAFF
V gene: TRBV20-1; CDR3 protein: CSARQRGQSNEKLFF
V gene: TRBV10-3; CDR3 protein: CAIAGAPLHF
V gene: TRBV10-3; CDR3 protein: CAISEGQGSEAFF
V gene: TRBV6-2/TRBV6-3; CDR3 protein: CASSYFGAGPEAFF
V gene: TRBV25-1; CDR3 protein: CASSFQTGGNQPQHF
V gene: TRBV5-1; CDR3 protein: CSVGFRSPYNEQFF
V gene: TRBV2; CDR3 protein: CASRVDNEETQYF
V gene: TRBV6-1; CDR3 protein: CASTRGWGHSPLHF
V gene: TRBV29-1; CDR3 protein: CSPAQQATNYGYTF
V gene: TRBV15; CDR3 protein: CATSRHGQGDQPQYF
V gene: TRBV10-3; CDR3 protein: CAWTDPYRAYEQYF
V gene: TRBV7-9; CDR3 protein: CASSLVEGQGSTEAFF
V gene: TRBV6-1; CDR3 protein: CASIALGANVLTF
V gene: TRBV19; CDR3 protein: CASSLRRSGTKQETQYF
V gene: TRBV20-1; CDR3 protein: CSATAGRGDGYTF
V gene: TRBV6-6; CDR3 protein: CASSYDSQSGNTIYF
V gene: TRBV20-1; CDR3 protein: CSASGTQETQYF
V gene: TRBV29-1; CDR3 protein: CSVGGQGIEQFF
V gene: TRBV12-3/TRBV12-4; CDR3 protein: CAISRGTDTQYF
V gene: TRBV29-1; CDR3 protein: CSVESIEAHVNTEAFF
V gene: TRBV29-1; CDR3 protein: CSVPQGPMNTEAFF
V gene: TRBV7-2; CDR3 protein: CASSQAGTGGGELFF
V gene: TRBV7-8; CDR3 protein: CASSQYTDTQYF
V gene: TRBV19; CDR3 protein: CATSTLAGAYEQYF
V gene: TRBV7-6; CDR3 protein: CASSLGRAGYEQYF
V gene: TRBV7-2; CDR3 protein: CASSSPYRELAYEQYF
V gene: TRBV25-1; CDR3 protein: CASSPLREGDSPLHF
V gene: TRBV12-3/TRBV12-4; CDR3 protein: CASSFNTGGYTF
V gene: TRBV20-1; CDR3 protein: CSAWDRGRGYTF
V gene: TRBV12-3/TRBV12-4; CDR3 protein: CASSLRSLPNYGYTF
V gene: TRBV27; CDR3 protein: CASRGSFLTF
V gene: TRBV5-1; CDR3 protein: CASSLFGPGFNSGANVLTF
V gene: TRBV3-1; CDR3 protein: CASTPADLNYGYTF